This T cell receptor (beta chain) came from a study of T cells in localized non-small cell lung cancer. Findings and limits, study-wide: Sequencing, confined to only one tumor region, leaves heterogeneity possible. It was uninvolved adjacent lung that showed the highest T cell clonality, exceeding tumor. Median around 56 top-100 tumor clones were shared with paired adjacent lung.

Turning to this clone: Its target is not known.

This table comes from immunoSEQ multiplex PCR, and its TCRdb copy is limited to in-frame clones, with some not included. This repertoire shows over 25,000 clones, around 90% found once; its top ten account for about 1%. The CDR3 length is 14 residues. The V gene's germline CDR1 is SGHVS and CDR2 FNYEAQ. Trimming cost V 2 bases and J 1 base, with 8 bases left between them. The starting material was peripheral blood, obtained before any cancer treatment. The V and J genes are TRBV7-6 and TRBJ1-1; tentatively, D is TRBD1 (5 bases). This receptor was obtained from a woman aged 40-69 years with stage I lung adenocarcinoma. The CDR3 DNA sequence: TGTGCCAGCAGCTTAAGGGGCCCGAACACTGAAGCTTTCTTT. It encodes CASSLRGPNTEAFF.